This T cell receptor (beta chain) was captured by sequencing in a study of blood T cell repertoires in COVID-19. Study as a whole: Both acute and convalescent COVID-19 samples were obtained from the United States, Italy and Spain. From T cells, B-cell-depleted T cells, or PBMCs came the material, which was cDNA or gDNA.

Under the authors' procedure: Reference gene primer amplification in the assay estimated nucleated cell counts. TCRdb's table, derived via immunoSEQ multiplex PCR, lists solely in-frame clones and lacks some. V and J calls plus clone size are reproduced from that table; the DNA served to infer D and trimming. The table has 70,000 to 85,000 clones, 70% to 90% seen once. The germline V gene has CDR1 SGHRS and CDR2 YFSETQ. The J segment lost 1 base and the V segment lost 4 bases, leaving 15 bases of the junction unmatched. This CDR3 spans 19 amino acids. The chain combines TRBV5-1 with TRBJ2-1; 9 nucleotides agree with TRBD1. Specimen: peripheral blood. This TCR was recovered from a man between 65 and 79 years old with active or convalescent COVID-19. This CDR3 reads CASSPQGAGSLTSYNEQFF. CDR3 sequence (DNA): TGCGCCAGCAGCCCACAGGGGGCAGGTTCCCTAACTTCCTACAATGAGCAGTTCTTC.